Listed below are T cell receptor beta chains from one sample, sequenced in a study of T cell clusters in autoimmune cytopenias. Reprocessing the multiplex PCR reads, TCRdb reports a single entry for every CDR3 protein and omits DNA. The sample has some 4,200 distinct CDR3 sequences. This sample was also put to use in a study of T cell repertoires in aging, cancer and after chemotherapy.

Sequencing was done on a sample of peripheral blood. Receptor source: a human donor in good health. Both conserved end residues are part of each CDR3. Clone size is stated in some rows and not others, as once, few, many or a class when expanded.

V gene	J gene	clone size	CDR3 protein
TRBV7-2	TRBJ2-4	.	CASSSGQGENIQYF
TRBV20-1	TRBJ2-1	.	CSARDRLTAGAHNEQFF
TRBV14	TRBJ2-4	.	CASSPFSGAGNIQYF
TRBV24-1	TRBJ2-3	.	CATSGAAATDTQYF
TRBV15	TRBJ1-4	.	CATSRDLGNEKLFF
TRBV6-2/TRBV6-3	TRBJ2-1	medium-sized	CASSPDRGGYNEQFF
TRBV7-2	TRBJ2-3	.	CASSLAGQGRDTQYF
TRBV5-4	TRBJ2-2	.	CASHLGTGGSGELFF
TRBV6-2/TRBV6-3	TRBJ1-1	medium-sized	CASSHRDRVTPRGAFF
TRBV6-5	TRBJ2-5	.	CASSYFRGLYNEQYF
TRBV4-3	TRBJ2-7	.	CASSQEHSAPNEQYF
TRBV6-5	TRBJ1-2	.	CASSYSETGDYGYTF
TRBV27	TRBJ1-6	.	CASSLSGGWNSPLHF
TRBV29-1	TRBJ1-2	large	CSVQESSYGYTF
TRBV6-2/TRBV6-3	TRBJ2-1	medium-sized	CASSYLDEQFF
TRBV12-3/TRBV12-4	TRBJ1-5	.	CASSDREAQPQHF
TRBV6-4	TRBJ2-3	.	CASSSLAGGTDTQYF
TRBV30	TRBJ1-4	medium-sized	CAWSRNEKLFF
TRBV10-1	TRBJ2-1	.	CASSPSGGPYNEQFF
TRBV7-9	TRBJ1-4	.	CASSLETGGGEKLFF
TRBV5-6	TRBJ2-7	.	CASSQDLPGRDEQYF
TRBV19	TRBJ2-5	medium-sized	CASSMVTHQGETQYF
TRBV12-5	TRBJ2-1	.	CASGLGLAGGGEQFF
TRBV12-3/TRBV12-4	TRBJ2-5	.	CASSLGQTEAETQYF
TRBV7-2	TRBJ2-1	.	CASSLVGIIDEQFF
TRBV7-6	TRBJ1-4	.	CASSLGSYSGTQIEKLFF
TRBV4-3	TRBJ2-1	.	CASSQELRSSYNEQFF
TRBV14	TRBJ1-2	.	CASSRWTGLLANYGYTF
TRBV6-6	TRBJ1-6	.	CAGAPGQQGSPLHF
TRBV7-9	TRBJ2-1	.	CASSLAVGYNEQFF
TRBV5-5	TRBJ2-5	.	CASSQGRVGETQYF
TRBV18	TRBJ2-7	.	CASSYRGPPYEQYF
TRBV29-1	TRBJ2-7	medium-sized	CSAGQGGDEQYF
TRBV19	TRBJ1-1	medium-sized	CASSISFSTEAFF
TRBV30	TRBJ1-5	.	CAWSKGGARNQPQHF
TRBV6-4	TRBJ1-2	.	CASSQTGMGGYTF
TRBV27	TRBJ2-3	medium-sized	CASSFSGGTDTQYF
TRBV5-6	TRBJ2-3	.	CASSLGIGGYVAQYF
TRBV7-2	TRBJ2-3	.	CASSSSPWPSDTQYF
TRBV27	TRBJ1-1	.	CASSLSFQSDSEAFF
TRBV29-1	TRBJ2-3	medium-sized	CSVGPGQGTDTQYF
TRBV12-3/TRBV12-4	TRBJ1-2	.	CASSSGTAYGYTF